One sample yielded the 29 T cell receptor beta chains listed below, sequenced in a study of blood T cell repertoires in COVID-19. TCRdb's table, derived via immunoSEQ multiplex PCR, lists solely in-frame clones and lacks some. The table lists tens of thousands of clones, approximately 85% of them singletons. The sample was peripheral blood. The receptors derive from a human donor in a cohort sampled during active COVID-19.

V and J are TRBV19 and TRBJ1-5; TRBD1 might be the D (5 bases). CDR3 size: 15 residues. Looked up from germline, CDR1 is LNHDA and CDR2 is SQIVND (reference sequence). The V gene lost 3 bases and the J gene lost 1 base, with 10 bases spanning the gap. CDR3 sequence: CASSIAGMSNQPQHF. CDR3 bases: TGTGCCAGTAGTATTGCAGGGATGAGCAATCAGCCCCAGCATTTT.

The chain carries TRBV7-9 and TRBJ2-1; 7 positions match TRBD1. Losses at the gene ends were 5 bases for V and 1 base for J; bases not matched to a gene: 5. Per germline, CDR1 SEHNR and CDR2 FQNEAQ (reference sequence). CDR3 size: 15 residues. CDR3 bases: TGTGCCAGCAGCCTTCCAGGGGGATCCTACAATGAGCAGTTCTTC. Its translation: CASSLPGGSYNEQFF.

The table lists this clone with a count of one. The V call is TRBV28, the J call TRBJ1-6; D gene ambiguous. Looked up from germline, CDR1 is MDHEN and CDR2 is SYDVKM. The CDR3 has 14 amino acids. With 6 bases removed from V and 2 bases from J, the gap between germline ends came to 8 bases. Here the CDR3 DNA reads TGTGCCAGCAGACAAACCCCCTATAATTCACCCCTCCACTTT. Encoded protein: CASRQTPYNSPLHF.

This chain uses TRBV20-1 with TRBJ2-1, with TRBD1 matching 10 bases. V lost 3 bases to trimming and J lost 7 bases; unmatched junction nucleotides: 9. CDR3 length: 15 residues. Germline V gene sequence: CDR1 DFQATT, CDR2 SNEGSKA (reference sequence). The CDR3 DNA reads TGCAGTGCTAGTGCCCGGGACAGGGGTGATAATGAGCAGTTCTTC. This encodes CSASARDRGDNEQFF.

V is TRBV4-3 and J is TRBJ2-7, with a tentative D call TRBD1 (5 bases). CDR1 is LGHNA and CDR2 is YSLEER in the germline V gene. This CDR3 is built from 15 residues. The V end was cut by 0 bases, the J end by 3 bases, with 12 bases between. CDR3 sequence reads: CASSQDWGPFYEQYF. The CDR3 DNA reads TGCGCCAGCAGCCAAGATTGGGGCCCCTTCTACGAGCAGTACTTC.

The count of this clone is one. The V call is TRBV7-6, the J call TRBJ2-1, with 7 positions matching TRBD2. CDR1 and CDR2 (germline): SGHVS, FNYEAQ. The junction had 11 bases not matched to a gene; V was cut back by 2 bases and J by 7 bases. There are 16 residues in the CDR3. The CDR3 region is CASSLRGTNPTNEQFF. CDR3 coding DNA: TGTGCCAGCAGCTTAAGAGGGACTAACCCTACGAATGAGCAGTTCTTC. The full variable domain, with the rest looked up from reference TRBV7-6 and TRBJ2-1, is GAGVSQSPRYKVTKRGQDVALRCDPISGHVSLYWYRQALGQGPEFLTYFNYEAQQDKSGLPNDRFSAERPEGSISTLTIQRTEQRDSAMYRCASSLRGTNPTNEQFFGPGTRLTVL.

The CDR3 DNA is TGTGCCAGCAGCTTCGAGGCCCCGCCGGAGGATGAGCAGTTCTTC. Protein: CASSFEAPPEDEQFF. The genes are TRBV7-3 and TRBJ2-1, with D perhaps TRBD2 (5 bases). The V gene lost 3 bases and the J gene lost 8 bases, with 17 bases spanning the gap. The CDR3 covers 15 residues. Per the germline V gene, CDR1 is SGHTA and CDR2 is FQGTGA.

The genes are TRBV19 and TRBJ2-2; a possible D gene is TRBD1 (7 bases). With 10 bases removed from V and 5 bases from J, the gap between germline ends came to 20 bases. This CDR3 region has 15 residues. Germline values: CDR1 LNHDA, CDR2 SQIVND (reference sequence). The CDR3 nucleotides are TGTGCCACCTATCAAACAGGGGCGGGGACCGGGGAGCTGTTTTTT. It is translated as CATYQTGAGTGELFF.

This chain connects TRBV29-1 to TRBJ1-2; TRBD1 is a possible D gene (6 bases). Germline V gene data show CDR1 as SQVTM and CDR2 as ANQGSEA. The V end was cut by 5 bases, the J end by 3 bases, with 13 bases between. The CDR3 contains 13 residues. DNA of the CDR3: TGCAGCGTTACACAGGGAGAGCACTATGGCTACACCTTC. Residues: CSVTQGEHYGYTF.

The rearrangement links TRBV6-2 or TRBV6-3 to TRBJ2-1; no clear D gene. Trimming removed 5 bases at V and 7 bases at J, with 6 bases between. The CDR3 runs 11 residues. CDR1 and CDR2 from the germline V gene are MNHEY and SVGEGT. The CDR3 is CASSNLNEQFF. The CDR3 bases are TGTGCCAGCAGTAACCTAAATGAGCAGTTCTTC.

This chain connects TRBV11-2 to TRBJ2-7; tentatively, D is TRBD2 (6 bases). The V gene's germline CDR1 is SGHAT and CDR2 FQNNGV. V lost 5 bases to trimming and J lost 7 bases, with 12 bases between them. This CDR3 has 12 amino acids. CDR3: CASSLGGWEQYF. For the CDR3, the DNA is TGTGCCAGCAGCCTTGGAGGGTGGGAGCAGTACTTC.

The chain has TRBV2 and TRBJ1-5, with no clear D. The CDR3 runs to 14 residues. V lost 2 bases and J lost 0, with 5 bases in between. Germline values: CDR1 SNHLY, CDR2 FYNNEI. The CDR3 region has the DNA TGTGCCAGCAGTGAAAGCAATAGCAATCAGCCCCAGCATTTT. Translated: CASSESNSNQPQHF. The variable domain in full, completed from reference TRBV2 and TRBJ1-5, reads EPEVTQTPSHQVTQMGQEVILRCVPISNHLYFYWYRQILGQKVEFLVSFYNNEISEKSEIFDDQFSVERPDGSNFTLKIRSTKLEDSAMYFCASSESNSNQPQHFGDGTRLSIL.

CDR3 sequence reads: CAWSLGLAGQSQFF. The CDR3 DNA reads TGTGCCTGGAGTCTGGGACTAGCGGGGCAATCGCAGTTCTTC. V gene TRBV30 combines with J gene TRBJ2-1; 13 bases align to TRBD2. In germline, CDR1 is GTSNPN, CDR2 SVGIG (reference sequence). CDR3 length equals 14 residues. Losses at the gene ends were 2 bases for V and 12 bases for J; bases not matched to a gene: 7. The full variable domain, in which reference TRBV30 and TRBJ2-1 provide the parts outside the CDR3, is SQTIHQWPATLVQPVGSPLSLECTVEGTSNPNLYWYRQAAGRGLQLLFYSVGIGQISSEVPQNLSASRPQDRQFILSSKKLLLSDSGFYLCAWSLGLAGQSQFFGPGTRLTVL.

This clone was seen only once. The chain recombines TRBV6-5 with TRBJ2-7; 9 bases agree with TRBD1. The V and J ends lost 6 bases and 11 bases, in that order; junction bases with no gene match: 14. The germline CDR1 and CDR2 sequences are MNHEY and SVGAGI. This CDR3 has 14 residues. The CDR3 bases are TGTGCCAGCAGGCGGGACAGGGAGGGCCTCTCGGAGTACTTC. Translated, it gives CASRRDREGLSEYF.

By share, this clone counts as medium-sized. V and J are TRBV3-1 (or the pseudogene TRBV3-2) and TRBJ2-2, with 10 bases that match TRBD2. The CDR3 spans 19 residues. Germline CDR1 reads LGHDT; CDR2 reads YNNKEL (reference sequence). The V gene end was trimmed by 4 bases and the J gene end by 7 bases; junction bases not matched to a gene: 18. The CDR3 protein is CASSPTGSGGAQVNGELFF. DNA for the CDR3: TGTGCCAGCAGCCCTACGGGAAGCGGGGGGGCCCAAGTGAACGGGGAGCTGTTTTTT.

CDR3 region: CSAAPVEKLFF. As DNA, the CDR3 is TGCAGTGCCGCCCCGGTTGAAAAACTGTTTTTT. V and J are TRBV20-1 and TRBJ1-4; D gene uncertain. V lost 6 bases, J lost 7 bases, and 9 bases lay in between. Germline CDR1 and CDR2: DFQATT and SNEGSKA (reference sequence). This CDR3 has 11 amino acids.

The chain employs TRBV4-1 and TRBJ1-2; 7 nucleotides agree with TRBD1. V lost 4 bases, J lost 8 bases, and 13 bases stayed unmatched. The CDR3 contains 15 residues. CDR1 is MGHRA and CDR2 is YSYEKL in the germline V gene. CDR3 in amino acids: CASSLRTGSTMGYTF. The CDR3 DNA is TGCGCCAGCAGCCTTAGGACAGGATCAACTATGGGCTACACCTTC.

This chain joins TRBV6-4 and TRBJ2-1, with 11 bases matching TRBD1. The V segment lost 2 bases and the J segment 8 bases; nucleotides outside the gene matches: 2. Germline V gene sequence: CDR1 MRHNA, CDR2 SNTAGT. This CDR3 is built from 14 residues. CDR3 nucleotides: TGTGCCAGCAGTGACGGACAGGGGGCGGATGAGCAGTTCTTC. Amino acid sequence: CASSDGQGADEQFF.

The J gene is TRBJ1-1, the V gene TRBV30, with TRBD1 identical over 9 bases. J was trimmed by 0 bases and V by 2 bases; bases with no gene match: 4. The germline CDR1 and CDR2 sequences are GTSNPN and SVGIG (reference sequence). The CDR3 is 15 amino acids. CDR3 in amino acids: CAWSPWTGVNTEAFF. In DNA form, the CDR3 reads TGTGCCTGGAGTCCCTGGACAGGGGTGAACACTGAAGCTTTCTTT.

Turning to this clone: Other DNA sequences from this sample encode an identical CDR3 as well. CDR3 sequence: CASSPAGVETQYF. The DNA of the CDR3 is TGTGCCAGCAGCCCCGCCGGGGTTGAGACCCAGTACTTC. The chain links TRBV7-8 to TRBJ2-5; D might be TRBD2 (5 bases). This CDR3 region has 13 residues. Per the germline V gene, CDR1 is SGHVS and CDR2 is FQNEAQ. The ends were cut back, 5 bases at V and 5 bases at J, with 12 bases in the middle.

The count of this clone is one. The chain joins TRBV6-1 to TRBJ2-7; tentative D call: TRBD1 (5 bases). This CDR3 has 16 amino acids. Germline lookup yields CDR1 MNHNS and CDR2 SASEGT. The V end was cut by 2 bases, the J end by 5 bases, with 19 bases between. The chain's CDR3 is CASSELRGARGDEQYF. The CDR3 region has the DNA TGTGCCAGCAGTGAATTAAGGGGCGCAAGAGGCGACGAGCAGTACTTC.

V gene TRBV6-5 combines with J gene TRBJ1-1; D remains unclear. Germline CDR1 and CDR2: MNHEY and SVGAGI. The length of the CDR3 is 14 residues. V lost 3 bases to trimming and J lost 1 base, with 9 bases between them. Here the CDR3 DNA reads TGTGCCAGCAGTTATAGAAGCACGAACACTGAAGCTTTCTTT. It specifies CASSYRSTNTEAFF.

The chain couples TRBV9 to TRBJ1-6; 9 positions match TRBD1. Germline V gene sequence: CDR1 SGDLS, CDR2 YYNGEE. The CDR3 is 15 amino acids. V shed 5 bases and J 6 bases; nucleotides not matched to a gene: 6. The CDR3 region has the DNA TGTGCCAGCAGGCTCCAGGACAGGGGTAATTCACCCCTCCACTTT. It translates to CASRLQDRGNSPLHF.

The V call is TRBV7-2, the J call TRBJ2-6, with TRBD1 as a possible D gene (6 bases). Trimming removed 7 bases at V and 0 bases at J, with 13 bases between. Germline lookup yields CDR1 SGHTA and CDR2 FQGNSA. The CDR3 runs to 16 residues. CDR3 coding DNA: TGTGCCAGCATCCTCAGGGGTAGCTCTGGGGCCAACGTCCTGACTTTC. It codes for CASILRGSSGANVLTF.

The rearrangement joins TRBV6-1 to TRBJ2-7, with 11 positions matching TRBD2. There are 17 residues in the CDR3. V was clipped by 1 base and J by 7 bases; unmatched bases: 12. Germline V lookup: CDR1 MNHNS, CDR2 SASEGT. CDR3 amino acids: CASSEVPGTSGPREQYF. The CDR3 nucleotides are TGTGCCAGCAGTGAAGTCCCCGGGACTAGCGGTCCTCGGGAGCAGTACTTC.

The chain employs TRBV18 and TRBJ2-3; 13 bases agree with TRBD2. V lost 2 bases to trimming and J lost 2 bases; unmatched junction nucleotides: 7. Germline V gene data show CDR1 as KGHSH and CDR2 as LQKENI. This CDR3 is built from 18 residues. The CDR3 coding sequence is TGTGCCAGCTCACCATTAGGACTAGCGGGGGTGAACACAGATACGCAGTATTTT. Translated, it gives CASSPLGLAGVNTDTQYF.

Here the CDR3 reads CASRPLGAYEQYF. CDR3 DNA sequence: TGTGCCAGCAGACCTCTAGGAGCCTACGAGCAGTACTTC. The chain employs TRBV6-5 and TRBJ2-7; D uncertain. V gave up 6 bases and J gave up 2 bases, with 11 bases separating them. Germline CDR1 and CDR2: MNHEY and SVGAGI. This CDR3 is 13 amino acids long.

J is TRBJ1-6 and V is TRBV7-2; D is unresolved. Trimming cost V 1 base and J 14 bases, with 15 bases left between them. CDR1 and CDR2 (germline): SGHTA, FQGNSA. The CDR3 sequence is 14 residues long. CDR3 nucleotides: TGTGCCAGCAGCTTAGACAGCTCTCAAGTAGCCCTCCACTTT. As protein: CASSLDSSQVALHF.

The chain combines TRBV5-5 with TRBJ2-2, with 7 bases matching TRBD2. The CDR3 loop spans 16 amino acids. CDR1 SGHKS and CDR2 YYEKEE come from the germline V gene (reference sequence). The trim removed 3 bases at V and 1 base at J, leaving 6 bases unmatched. CDR3 region: CASSSAGGGNTGELFF. Here the CDR3 DNA reads TGTGCCAGCAGCTCCGCCGGCGGGGGGAACACCGGGGAGCTGTTTTTT.